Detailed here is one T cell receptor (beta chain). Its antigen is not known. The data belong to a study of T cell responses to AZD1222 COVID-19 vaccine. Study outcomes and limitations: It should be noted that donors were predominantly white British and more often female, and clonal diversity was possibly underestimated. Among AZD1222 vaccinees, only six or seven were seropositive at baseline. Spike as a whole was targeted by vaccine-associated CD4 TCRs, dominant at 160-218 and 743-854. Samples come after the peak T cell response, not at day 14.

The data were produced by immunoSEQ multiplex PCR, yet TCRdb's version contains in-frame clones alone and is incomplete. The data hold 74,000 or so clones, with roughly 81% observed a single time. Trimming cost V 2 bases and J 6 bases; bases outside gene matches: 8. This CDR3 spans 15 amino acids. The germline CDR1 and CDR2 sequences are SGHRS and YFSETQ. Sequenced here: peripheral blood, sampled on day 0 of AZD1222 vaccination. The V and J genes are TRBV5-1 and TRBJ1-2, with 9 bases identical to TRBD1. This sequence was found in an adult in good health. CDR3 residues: CASSFTGGLGNGYTF. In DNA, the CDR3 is TGCGCCAGCAGCTTCACAGGGGGCCTGGGCAATGGCTACACCTTC.